Sequencing of this T cell receptor (beta chain) was carried out in a study of Tregs in tolerant kidney transplant recipients. Method: immunoSEQ multiplex PCR; TCRdb's copy keeps in-frame clones and lacks some. The sample consists of some 240,000 clones, approximately 83% of them appearing once. Deletions cut 4 bases from V and 7 bases from J, with 13 bases between. CDR1 and CDR2 (germline): SGHTA, FQGNSA. CDR3 size: 13 residues. Unstimulated Tregs (CD4+CD25+CD127-) and CD4+CD25- non-Tregs were sorted from PBMCs. The gene calls are TRBV7-2 and TRBJ1-1; TRBD1 might be the D (5 bases). This clonotype was obtained from a human donor in good health. Sequencing was performed on CD4+ T cells from blood. The CDR3 DNA reads TGTGCCAGCAGCTCAAGGGGTTCTGGTGAAGCTTTCTTT. It specifies CASSSRGSGEAFF. Using reference TRBV7-2 and TRBJ1-1 for the parts outside the CDR3, the full variable domain is GAGVSQSPSNKVTEKGKDVELRCDPISGHTALYWYRQSLGQGLEFLIYFQGNSAPDKSGLPSDRFSAERTGGSVSTLTIQRTQQEDSAVYLCASSSRGSGEAFFGQGTRLTVV.